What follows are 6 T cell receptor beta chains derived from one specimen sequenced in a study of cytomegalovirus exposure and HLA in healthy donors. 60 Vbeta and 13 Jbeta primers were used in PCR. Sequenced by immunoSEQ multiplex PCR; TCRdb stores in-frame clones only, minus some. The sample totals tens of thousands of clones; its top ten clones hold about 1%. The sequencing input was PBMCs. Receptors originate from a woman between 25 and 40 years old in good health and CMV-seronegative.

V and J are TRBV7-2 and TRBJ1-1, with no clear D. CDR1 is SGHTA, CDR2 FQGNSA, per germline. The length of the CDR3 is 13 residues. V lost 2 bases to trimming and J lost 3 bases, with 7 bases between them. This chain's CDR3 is CASSLNTDTEAFF. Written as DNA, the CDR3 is TGTGCCAGCAGCTTAAATACAGACACTGAAGCTTTCTTT. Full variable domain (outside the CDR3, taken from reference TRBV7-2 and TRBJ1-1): GAGVSQSPSNKVTEKGKDVELRCDPISGHTALYWYRQSLGQGLEFLIYFQGNSAPDKSGLPSDRFSAERTGGSVSTLTIQRTQQEDSAVYLCASSLNTDTEAFFGQGTRLTVV.

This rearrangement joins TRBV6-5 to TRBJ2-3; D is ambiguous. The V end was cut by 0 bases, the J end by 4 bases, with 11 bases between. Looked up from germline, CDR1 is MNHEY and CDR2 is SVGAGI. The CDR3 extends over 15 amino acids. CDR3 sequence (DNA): TGTGCCAGCAGTTACTCGATCTCGCGAGCAGATACGCAGTATTTT. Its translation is CASSYSISRADTQYF.

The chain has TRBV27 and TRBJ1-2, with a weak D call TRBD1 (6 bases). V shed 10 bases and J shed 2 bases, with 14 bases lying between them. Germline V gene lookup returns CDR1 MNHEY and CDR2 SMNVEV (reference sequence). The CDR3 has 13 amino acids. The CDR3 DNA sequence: TGTGCCACCAAATCAGGGGAGAACTATGGCTACACCTTC. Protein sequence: CATKSGENYGYTF.

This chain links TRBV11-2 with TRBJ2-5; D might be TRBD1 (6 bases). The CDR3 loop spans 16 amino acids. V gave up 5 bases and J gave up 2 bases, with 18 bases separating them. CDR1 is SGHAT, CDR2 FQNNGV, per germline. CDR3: CASSPGHIISQETQYF. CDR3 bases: TGTGCCAGCAGCCCGGGACACATTATATCACAAGAGACCCAGTACTTC.

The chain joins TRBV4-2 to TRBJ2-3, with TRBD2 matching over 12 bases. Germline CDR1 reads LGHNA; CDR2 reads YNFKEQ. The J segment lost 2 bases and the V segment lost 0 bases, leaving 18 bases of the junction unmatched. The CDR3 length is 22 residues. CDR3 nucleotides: TGTGCCAGCAGCCAAGATGAAGTGCAACTAGCGGGGGGCTCTCTACTCACAGATACGCAGTATTTT. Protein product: CASSQDEVQLAGGSLLTDTQYF.

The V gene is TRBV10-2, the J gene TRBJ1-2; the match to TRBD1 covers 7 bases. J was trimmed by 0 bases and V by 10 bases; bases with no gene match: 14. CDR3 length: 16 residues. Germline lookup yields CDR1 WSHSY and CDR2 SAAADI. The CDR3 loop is CATKRGQESANYGYTF. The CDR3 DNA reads TGCGCCACCAAACGAGGACAGGAGAGTGCTAACTATGGCTACACCTTC.